The 6 T cell receptor beta chains reported below all come from one sample, sequenced in a study of blood T cell repertoires in COVID-19. The data were produced by immunoSEQ multiplex PCR, yet TCRdb's version contains in-frame clones alone and is incomplete. The sample records some 100,000 clones, 86% being singletons. Material: PBMCs or T cells enriched from blood (not recorded which). These receptors came from a woman in her 50s who had recovered from COVID-19.

The V and J genes are TRBV6-5 and TRBJ1-4; D remains ambiguous. The germline CDR1 and CDR2 sequences are MNHEY and SVGAGI. The CDR3 spans 11 residues. The germline V and J ends were trimmed by 10 bases and 8 bases, with 11 bases remaining between them. CDR3 in amino acids: CATALGEKLFF. CDR3 DNA sequence: TGTGCCACCGCTCTCGGGGAAAAACTGTTTTTT.

CDR3: CASRISGTSSYEQYF. As DNA, the CDR3 is TGTGCCAGCAGGATAAGCGGGACATCCTCCTACGAGCAGTACTTC. This chain links TRBV7-2 with TRBJ2-7; a possible D gene is TRBD2 (7 bases). The ends were cut back, 6 bases at V and 0 bases at J, with 15 bases in the middle. This CDR3 is 15 amino acids long. From germline, CDR1 is SGHTA and CDR2 FQGNSA.

DNA of the CDR3: TGTGCCAGCTCCCGACGGACGGACGCGGGCGAGCAGTACTTC. It specifies CASSRRTDAGEQYF. V is TRBV18 and J is TRBJ2-7; perhaps TRBD2 as D (5 bases). The CDR3 contains 14 residues. The germline gives CDR1 KGHSH, CDR2 LQKENI. The ends were cut back, 6 bases at V and 6 bases at J, with 18 bases in the middle. The variable domain in full, completed from reference TRBV18 and TRBJ2-7, reads NAGVMQNPRHLVRRRGQEARLRCSPMKGHSHVYWYRQLPEEGLKFMVYLQKENIIDESGMPKERFSAEFPKEGPSILRIQQVVRGDSAAYFCASSRRTDAGEQYFGPGTRLTVT.

The rearrangement links TRBV30 to TRBJ1-2; TRBD1 matches at 12 bases. Germline assignment: CDR1 GTSNPN and CDR2 SVGIG (reference sequence). V shed 3 bases, J shed 6 bases, and the junction held 8 bases outside the gene matches. This CDR3 has 15 amino acids. The CDR3 DNA follows: TGTGCCTGGAGAGCCGGGACAGGGGGCTCTGATGGCTACACCTTC. Encoded protein: CAWRAGTGGSDGYTF. Full variable domain (outside the CDR3, taken from reference TRBV30 and TRBJ1-2): SQTIHQWPATLVQPVGSPLSLECTVEGTSNPNLYWYRQAAGRGLQLLFYSVGIGQISSEVPQNLSASRPQDRQFILSSKKLLLSDSGFYLCAWRAGTGGSDGYTFGSGTRLTVV.

The rearrangement joins TRBV6-4 to TRBJ1-1; D gene unclear. V was pared by 0 bases and J by 4 bases, with 9 bases between. The CDR3 consists of 14 residues. CDR1 and CDR2 (germline): MRHNA, SNTAGT. The CDR3 loop is CASSDSGGGTEAFF. The CDR3 DNA follows: TGTGCCAGCAGTGACTCCGGCGGCGGCACTGAAGCTTTCTTT.

This clone was recorded only once. The J gene is TRBJ2-3, the V gene TRBV5-1, with a tentative D call TRBD2 (6 bases). Germline assignment: CDR1 SGHRS and CDR2 YFSETQ. The CDR3 is 15 residues long. V lost 4 bases, J lost 5 bases, and 17 bases lay in between. CDR3 residues: CASSTAGPGEDTQYF. CDR3 DNA sequence: TGCGCCAGCAGCACGGCGGGGCCCGGGGAAGATACGCAGTATTTT.